These 31 T cell receptor beta chains share one sample of origin, sequenced in a study of blood T cell repertoires in COVID-19. TCRdb's table, derived via immunoSEQ multiplex PCR, lists solely in-frame clones and lacks some. Of hundreds of thousands of clones in the sample, 85% to 90% were seen once. Sequencing was done on a sample of PBMCs or T cells enriched from blood (not recorded which). The source is a man younger than 30 who had recovered from COVID-19.

To note about this clone: The same CDR3 also results from other DNA sequences found in this sample. The chain carries TRBV19 and TRBJ2-3, with a tentative D call TRBD1 (6 bases). The length of the CDR3 is 14 residues. Trimming removed 4 bases at V and 2 bases at J, with 10 bases between. Germline V lookup: CDR1 LNHDA, CDR2 SQIVND (reference sequence). The CDR3 spells CASSSRDTTDTQYF. Here the CDR3 DNA reads TGTGCCAGTAGTAGTCGGGACACCACAGATACGCAGTATTTT.

This chain links TRBV19 with TRBJ2-5; no clear D gene. Germline lookup yields CDR1 LNHDA and CDR2 SQIVND (reference sequence). CDR3 length equals 15 residues. V was trimmed by 5 bases and J by 4 bases, leaving 17 bases between them. The CDR3 DNA is TGTGCCAGTAGTCCAGGCGTCCAGAAAATAGAGACCCAGTACTTC. It encodes CASSPGVQKIETQYF.

In this sample, this clone turned up once. The rearrangement links TRBV5-1 to TRBJ1-2; D call uncertain. The germline CDR1 and CDR2 sequences are SGHRS and YFSETQ. The CDR3 sequence is 13 residues long. The V and J ends lost 4 bases and 4 bases respectively, with 11 bases between them. Here the CDR3 reads CASSPWAGYGYTF. CDR3 bases: TGCGCCAGCAGCCCCTGGGCGGGCTATGGCTACACCTTC.

This chain connects TRBV2 to TRBJ1-2; TRBD1 agrees at 8 bases. This CDR3 comprises 14 residues. Germline loops: CDR1 SNHLY, CDR2 FYNNEI. V was pared by 6 bases and J by 7 bases, with 10 bases of the junction left unmatched. CDR3 protein: CASRTTGGVLGYTF. CDR3 nucleotides: TGTGCCAGCAGAACAACAGGGGGGGTTCTTGGCTACACCTTC.

This chain connects TRBV19 to TRBJ1-2; D uncertain. Germline CDR1 and CDR2: LNHDA and SQIVND (reference sequence). V was shortened by 9 bases and J by 4 bases, with 15 bases between the two germline ends. CDR3 length: 13 residues. CDR3 sequence (DNA): TGTGCCAGCAGATCATCGCTCTTCTATGGCTACACCTTC. The encoded protein is CASRSSLFYGYTF.

The V and J genes are TRBV7-6 and TRBJ2-3; 9 bases align to TRBD1. The CDR3 runs 17 residues. The J segment lost 8 bases and the V segment lost 7 bases, leaving 19 bases of the junction unmatched. The germline V gene has CDR1 SGHVS and CDR2 FNYEAQ. The CDR3 protein is CASTQGGQGEPRGTQYF. For the CDR3, the DNA is TGTGCCAGCACCCAAGGGGGACAGGGAGAACCGAGGGGTACGCAGTATTTT.

The chain carries TRBV14 and TRBJ2-5; TRBD1 is a possible D gene (6 bases). The CDR3 spans 15 residues. Germline CDR1 and CDR2: SGHDN and FVKESK. Trimming shortened V by 1 base and J by 2 bases, and 11 bases separated the two germline ends. DNA of the CDR3: TGTGCCAGCAGCCAAGGTTTAGGACAGCAAGAGACCCAGTACTTC. This gives the protein CASSQGLGQQETQYF. Combining the CDR3 with reference TRBV14 and TRBJ2-5 gives the whole variable domain EAGVTQFPSHSVIEKGQTVTLRCDPISGHDNLYWYRRVMGKEIKFLLHFVKESKQDESGMPNNRFLAERTGGTYSTLKVQPAELEDSGVYFCASSQGLGQQETQYFGPGTRLLVL.

The CDR3 region has the DNA TGTGCCAGCAGCTTCGGGACAGTACTTTACAATGAGCAGTTCTTC. Translation: CASSFGTVLYNEQFF. The chain uses TRBV13 and TRBJ2-1; 7 bases match TRBD1. The CDR3 spans 15 residues. Germline CDR1 PRHDT, CDR2 FYEKMQ (reference sequence). V lost 3 bases, J lost 4 bases, and 6 bases stayed unmatched.

The chain has TRBV7-8 and TRBJ1-2; the D is unclear. CDR1 SGHVS and CDR2 FQNEAQ come from the germline V gene. The CDR3 consists of 14 residues. V was pared by 2 bases and J by 8 bases, with 15 bases between. In DNA form, the CDR3 reads TGTGCCAGCAGCTTATCGTGGGGATCGGGAGGCTACACCTTC. This gives the protein CASSLSWGSGGYTF.

This chain uses TRBV27 with TRBJ2-7; a possible D gene is TRBD2 (6 bases). V shed 3 bases and J shed 4 bases, with 16 bases lying between them. The CDR3 length is 15 residues. Germline loops: CDR1 MNHEY, CDR2 SMNVEV (reference sequence). The CDR3 coding sequence is TGTGCCAGCAGTTTTAGTAAACCGGGGGATTACGAGCAGTACTTC. Translated: CASSFSKPGDYEQYF.

The gene calls are TRBV20-1 and TRBJ1-1; tentatively, D is TRBD1 (5 bases). Germline loops: CDR1 DFQATT, CDR2 SNEGSKA (reference sequence). CDR3 length: 11 residues. The V end was cut by 8 bases, the J end by 1 base, with 8 bases between. CDR3: CSTTENTEAFF. The CDR3 DNA reads TGCAGTACGACAGAGAACACTGAAGCTTTCTTT.

The chain recombines TRBV7-9 with TRBJ1-1; a weak D match, TRBD1 (6 bases). V gave up 5 bases and J gave up 5 bases, with 21 bases separating them. The length of the CDR3 is 16 residues. The germline gives CDR1 SEHNR, CDR2 FQNEAQ (reference sequence). The CDR3 loop reads CASSPAEWGLGTEAFF. The CDR3 DNA reads as TGTGCCAGCAGCCCCGCTGAGTGGGGGCTGGGAACTGAAGCTTTCTTT.

CDR3 in DNA: TGTGCCAGCAGCGTAGAAATGGTGTCGACAGGGAGAAACGAGCAGTACTTC. Residues: CASSVEMVSTGRNEQYF. The chain carries TRBV9 and TRBJ2-7, with 7 bases lining up with TRBD1. Germline CDR1 SGDLS, CDR2 YYNGEE. Germline trimming cut 0 bases from V and 5 bases from J; bases unmatched to any gene: 14. This CDR3 spans 17 amino acids.

The rearrangement uses TRBV7-3 and TRBJ1-1; 8 bases agree with TRBD1. With V trimmed by 5 bases and J by 4 bases, 6 bases remained unmatched. The CDR3 contains 14 residues. Looked up from germline, CDR1 is SGHTA and CDR2 is FQGTGA. Written as DNA, the CDR3 is TGTGCCAGCAGCGCGACAGGGGCGACCACTGAAGCTTTCTTT. Its protein is CASSATGATTEAFF. Supplemented by reference TRBV7-3 and TRBJ1-1, the full variable domain reads GAGVSQTPSNKVTEKGKYVELRCDPISGHTALYWYRQSLGQGPEFLIYFQGTGAADDSGLPNDRFFAVRPEGSVSTLKIQRTERGDSAVYLCASSATGATTEAFFGQGTRLTVV.

The chain couples TRBV12-3 or TRBV12-4 to TRBJ1-4; tentative D call: TRBD1 (5 bases). Between the trimmed V and J ends, which lost 7 bases and 12 bases, there was a span of 12 bases. The CDR3 covers 11 residues. As DNA, the CDR3 is TGTGCCAGCACCGCGGGGGGGGAACTGTTTTTT. It is translated as CASTAGGELFF.

The CDR3 is CATSDRLSQETQYF. The DNA for the CDR3 is TGTGCCACCAGTGACCGCCTGAGCCAAGAGACCCAGTACTTC. The chain recombines TRBV24-1 with TRBJ2-5, with unresolved D. The CDR3 consists of 14 residues. V was clipped by 4 bases and J by 1 base, with 9 bases between them. Germline CDR1 is KGHDR and CDR2 is SFDVKD.

The chain combines TRBV27 with TRBJ2-7; 7 bases fit TRBD2. Germline V lookup: CDR1 MNHEY, CDR2 SMNVEV (reference sequence). V lost 7 bases and J lost 3; bases outside the gene matches: 12. The CDR3 length is 15 residues. Written as DNA, the CDR3 is TGTGCCAGCACCCCCCGTGGATCTAGCGGCTACGAGCAGTACTTC. Translation: CASTPRGSSGYEQYF.

The V call is TRBV6-5, the J call TRBJ2-7; 10 nucleotides align to TRBD1. Trimming cost V 4 bases and J 5 bases; bases outside gene matches: 11. CDR1 MNHEY and CDR2 SVGAGI come from the germline V gene. This CDR3 is 16 amino acids long. This CDR3 reads CASSFRPGQGSHEQYF. CDR3 DNA sequence: TGTGCCAGCAGTTTCCGTCCGGGACAGGGGTCCCACGAGCAGTACTTC.

The chain combines TRBV23-1 with TRBJ2-7; 11 nucleotides agree with TRBD1. TRBV23-1 carries the ORF label, with uncertain function. The junction had 8 bases not matched to a gene; V was cut back by 6 bases and J by 4 bases. This CDR3 contains 15 residues. CDR3 protein: CASRLDRGLEYEQYF. DNA for the CDR3: TGCGCCAGCAGGTTGGACAGGGGGCTTGAATACGAGCAGTACTTC.

The gene calls are TRBV5-1 and TRBJ1-5; D might be TRBD1 (5 bases). Germline CDR1 and CDR2: SGHRS and YFSETQ. The V and J ends lost 0 bases and 7 bases respectively, with 14 bases between them. The CDR3 is 15 residues long. The CDR3 sequence is CASSLDPGPEQPQHF. In nucleotides, the CDR3 is TGCGCCAGCAGCTTGGATCCAGGGCCCGAGCAGCCCCAGCATTTT.

The chain has TRBV24-1 and TRBJ2-1, with a weak D call TRBD2 (6 bases). The CDR3 is 16 amino acids. V shed 4 bases and J shed 4 bases, with 16 bases lying between them. Germline V gene data show CDR1 as KGHDR and CDR2 as SFDVKD. The CDR3 nucleotides are TGTGCCACCAGTGACCATCGGAGGGCCAGTTACAATGAGCAGTTCTTC. Translated: CATSDHRRASYNEQFF.

The J gene is TRBJ2-5, the V gene TRBV18, with D hard to call. This CDR3 comprises 14 residues. V gave up 3 bases and J gave up 4 bases, with 12 bases separating them. Germline assignment: CDR1 KGHSH and CDR2 LQKENI. CDR3 DNA sequence: TGTGCCAGCTCACCGCTTCAGGCCGCAGAGACCCAGTACTTC. This gives the protein CASSPLQAAETQYF.

The CDR3 DNA follows: TGTGCCAGCAGTGAATTAGGGGACACAACCCACTACGAGCAGTACTTC. Translated, it gives CASSELGDTTHYEQYF. The chain carries TRBV2 and TRBJ2-7; tentative D call: TRBD1 (6 bases). Looked up from germline, CDR1 is SNHLY and CDR2 is FYNNEI. This CDR3 contains 16 residues. Between the trimmed V and J ends, which lost 2 bases and 3 bases, there was a span of 17 bases.

A remark on this clone: This sample includes further DNA sequences coding for the same CDR3. The chain combines TRBV18 with TRBJ1-5, with D perhaps TRBD1 (6 bases). The CDR3 totals 13 residues. CDR1 and CDR2 from the germline V gene are KGHSH and LQKENI. The germline V and J ends were trimmed by 1 base and 5 bases, with 6 bases remaining between them. The CDR3 spells CASSPQGDQPQHF. The CDR3 DNA is TGTGCCAGCTCACCACAGGGGGATCAGCCCCAGCATTTT.

The genes are TRBV6-4 and TRBJ1-4, with D possibly TRBD1 on 5 matching bases. Germline values: CDR1 MRHNA, CDR2 SNTAGT. Trimming removed 4 bases at V and 7 bases at J, with 7 bases between. The CDR3 is made up of 12 amino acids. The CDR3 region is CASSGRGEKLFF. DNA for the CDR3: TGTGCCAGCAGTGGGAGGGGTGAAAAACTGTTTTTT.

The CDR3 region is CAQAKPNYGYTF. The CDR3, as DNA: TGTGCCCAGGCTAAACCTAACTATGGCTACACCTTC. J is TRBJ1-2 and V is TRBV12-3 or TRBV12-4, with D unclear. This CDR3 comprises 12 residues. Trimming took 11 bases from V and 0 from J, leaving 10 bases between them.

The rearrangement uses TRBV30 and TRBJ1-5; D gene uncertain. The CDR3 totals 15 residues. V lost 1 base and J lost 7, with 17 bases in between. Germline V gene data show CDR1 as GTSNPN and CDR2 as SVGIG (reference sequence). CDR3 bases: TGTGCCTGGAGTGAGAGAAACAGCTTTCGACAGCCCCAGCATTTT. Translating gives CAWSERNSFRQPQHF.

The gene calls are TRBV7-2 and TRBJ2-7; 7 bases fit TRBD1. The CDR3 loop spans 15 amino acids. Per germline, CDR1 SGHTA and CDR2 FQGNSA. V shed 5 bases and J 6 bases; nucleotides not matched to a gene: 13. Written as DNA, the CDR3 is TGTGCCAGCAGCACCAGTAGGACAGGTTTGGCCGAGCAGTACTTC. Translating gives CASSTSRTGLAEQYF.

The rearrangement links TRBV6-2 or TRBV6-3 to TRBJ2-7; the D is unclear. Trimming took 5 bases from V and 4 from J, leaving 6 bases between them. Germline V CDR1 and CDR2: MNHEY, SVGEGT. The CDR3 covers 11 residues. The CDR3 sequence: CASSNSYEQYF. In nucleotides, the CDR3 is TGTGCCAGCAGTAATTCATACGAGCAGTACTTC.

This clone showed up just once. The CDR3 protein is CASSLDTSGTYNEQFF. In DNA form, the CDR3 reads TGCGCCAGCAGCTTGGATACTAGCGGGACCTACAATGAGCAGTTCTTC. The rearrangement uses TRBV5-1 and TRBJ2-1; 10 bases match TRBD2. The V segment lost 0 bases and the J segment 2 bases; nucleotides outside the gene matches: 2. CDR3 length: 16 amino acids. Germline V gene sequence: CDR1 SGHRS, CDR2 YFSETQ.

The rearrangement joins TRBV6-5 to TRBJ2-7; TRBD2 matches at 7 bases. Germline lookup yields CDR1 MNHEY and CDR2 SVGAGI. The CDR3 consists of 15 residues. After removal of 2 bases from V and 0 bases from J, the junction contained 4 bases not matched to a gene. In DNA form, the CDR3 reads TGTGCCAGCAGTTACAGAGCGGGGAGCTCCTACGAGCAGTACTTC. Its translation: CASSYRAGSSYEQYF.